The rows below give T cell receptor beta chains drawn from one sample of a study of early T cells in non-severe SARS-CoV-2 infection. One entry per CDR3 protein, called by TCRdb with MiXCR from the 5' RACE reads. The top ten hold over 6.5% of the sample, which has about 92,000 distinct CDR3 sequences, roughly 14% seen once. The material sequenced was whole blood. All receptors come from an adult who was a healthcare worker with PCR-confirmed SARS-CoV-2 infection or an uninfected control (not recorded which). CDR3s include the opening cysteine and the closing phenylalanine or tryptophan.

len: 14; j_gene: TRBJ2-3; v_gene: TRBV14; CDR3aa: CASSLRLAGDTQYF
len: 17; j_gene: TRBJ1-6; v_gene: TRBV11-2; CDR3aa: CASSSRGLSSYNSPLHF
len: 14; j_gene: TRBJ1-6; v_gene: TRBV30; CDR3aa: CAWSGLRYNSPLHF
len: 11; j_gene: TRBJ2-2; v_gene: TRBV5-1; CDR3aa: CASSLGVELFF
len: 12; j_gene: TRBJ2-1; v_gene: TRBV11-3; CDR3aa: CASSLSGGTTFF
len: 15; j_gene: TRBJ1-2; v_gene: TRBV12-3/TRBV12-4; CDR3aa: CASSPQGLSNYGYTF
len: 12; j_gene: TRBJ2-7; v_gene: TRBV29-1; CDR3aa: CSVEDPPYEQYF
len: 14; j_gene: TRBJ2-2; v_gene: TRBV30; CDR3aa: CAFRGTTNTGELFF
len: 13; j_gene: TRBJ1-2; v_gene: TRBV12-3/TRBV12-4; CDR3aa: CASSPGPYYGYTF
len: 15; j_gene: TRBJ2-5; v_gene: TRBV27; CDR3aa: CASSHRDRGRETQYF
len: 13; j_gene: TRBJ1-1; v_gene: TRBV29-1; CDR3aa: CSAALAKDTEAFF
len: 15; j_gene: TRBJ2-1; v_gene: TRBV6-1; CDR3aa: CASSEGGRAKDEQFF
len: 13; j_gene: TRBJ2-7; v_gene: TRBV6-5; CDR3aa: CASRTDSPYEQYF
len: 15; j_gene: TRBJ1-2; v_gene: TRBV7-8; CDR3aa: CASSMTGQGGYGYTF
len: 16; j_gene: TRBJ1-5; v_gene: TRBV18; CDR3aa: CASSPTEGAGNQPQHF
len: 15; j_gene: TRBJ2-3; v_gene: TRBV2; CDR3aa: CASSLDRGITDTQYF
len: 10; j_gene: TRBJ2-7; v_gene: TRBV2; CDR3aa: CASRPDEQYF
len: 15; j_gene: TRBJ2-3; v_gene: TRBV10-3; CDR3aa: CAIRGEEFGTDTQYF
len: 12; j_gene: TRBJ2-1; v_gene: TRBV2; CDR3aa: CASRIAGDEQFF
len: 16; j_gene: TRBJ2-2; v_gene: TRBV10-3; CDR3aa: CAISEGPPDDTGELFF
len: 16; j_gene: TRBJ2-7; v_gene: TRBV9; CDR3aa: CASSVGSQRSSYEQYF
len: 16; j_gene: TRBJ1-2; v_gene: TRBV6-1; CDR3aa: CASSEAAASANYGYTF
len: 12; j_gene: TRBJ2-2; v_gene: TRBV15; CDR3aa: CATSRVTGELFF
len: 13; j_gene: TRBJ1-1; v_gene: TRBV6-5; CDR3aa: CASSYSRGAEAFF